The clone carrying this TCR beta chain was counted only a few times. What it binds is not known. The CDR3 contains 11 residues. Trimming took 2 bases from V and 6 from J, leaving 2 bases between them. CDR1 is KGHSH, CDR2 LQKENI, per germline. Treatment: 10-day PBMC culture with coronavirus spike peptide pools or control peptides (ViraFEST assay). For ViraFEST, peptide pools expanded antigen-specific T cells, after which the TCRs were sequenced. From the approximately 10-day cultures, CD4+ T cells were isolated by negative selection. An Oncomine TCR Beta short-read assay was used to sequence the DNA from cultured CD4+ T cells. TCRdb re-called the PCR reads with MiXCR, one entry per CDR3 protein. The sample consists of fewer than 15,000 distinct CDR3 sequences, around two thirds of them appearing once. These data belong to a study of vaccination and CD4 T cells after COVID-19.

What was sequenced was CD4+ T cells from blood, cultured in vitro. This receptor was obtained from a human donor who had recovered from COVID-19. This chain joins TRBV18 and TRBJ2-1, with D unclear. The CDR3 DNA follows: TGTGCCAGCTCACCAAGCAATGAGCAGTTCTTC. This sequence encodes CASSPSNEQFF.